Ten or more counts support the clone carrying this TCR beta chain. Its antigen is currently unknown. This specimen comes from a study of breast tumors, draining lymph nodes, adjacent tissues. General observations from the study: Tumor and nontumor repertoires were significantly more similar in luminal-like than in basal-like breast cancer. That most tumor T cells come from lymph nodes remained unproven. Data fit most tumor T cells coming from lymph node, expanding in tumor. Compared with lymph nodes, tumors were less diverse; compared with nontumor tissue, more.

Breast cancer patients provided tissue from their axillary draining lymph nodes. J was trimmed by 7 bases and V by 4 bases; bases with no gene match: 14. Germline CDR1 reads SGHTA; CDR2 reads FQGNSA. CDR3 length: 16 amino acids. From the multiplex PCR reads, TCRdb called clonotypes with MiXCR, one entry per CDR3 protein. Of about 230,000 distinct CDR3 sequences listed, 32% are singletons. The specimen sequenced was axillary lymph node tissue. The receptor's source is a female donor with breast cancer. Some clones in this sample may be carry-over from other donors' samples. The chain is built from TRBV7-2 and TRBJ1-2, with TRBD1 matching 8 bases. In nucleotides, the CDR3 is TGTGCCAGCAGCTCCGGAGGGGTGGGACAGGCGGCTGGCTACACCTTC. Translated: CASSSGGVGQAAGYTF.